The 23 T cell receptor beta chains below come from one sample, sequenced in a study of blood T cell repertoires in COVID-19. TCRdb's copy holds only in-frame clones and misses some; the assay was immunoSEQ multiplex PCR. The table includes 500,000 or so clones, about nine tenths detected once. Sequencing was performed on PBMCs or T cells enriched from blood (not recorded which). The receptors derive from a woman aged 18-29 years who had recovered from COVID-19.

The V call is TRBV2, the J call TRBJ1-4; TRBD1 might be the D (6 bases). The length of the CDR3 is 13 residues. The V gene lost 5 bases and the J gene lost 4 bases, with 8 bases spanning the gap. The germline gives CDR1 SNHLY, CDR2 FYNNEI. The CDR3 sequence is CASSSGVNEKLFF. In DNA form, the CDR3 reads TGTGCCAGCAGTTCAGGGGTTAATGAAAAACTGTTTTTT.

The chain employs TRBV7-2 and TRBJ1-1, with D uncertain. The germline V gene encodes CDR1 SGHTA and CDR2 FQGNSA. Trimming pared 3 bases from V and 4 bases from J, leaving 12 bases between. The CDR3 extends over 14 amino acids. Here the CDR3 reads CASSLLGGGTEAFF. In DNA form, the CDR3 reads TGTGCCAGCAGCTTGCTCGGAGGCGGCACTGAAGCTTTCTTT.

The chain is built from TRBV19 and TRBJ2-3; the D gene is possibly TRBD2 (6 bases). The CDR3 sequence is 14 residues long. Germline-derived CDR1 and CDR2 are LNHDA and SQIVND (reference sequence). V was shortened by 6 bases and J by 2 bases, with 12 bases between the two germline ends. This chain's CDR3 is CASSWDSSTDTQYF. DNA for the CDR3: TGTGCCAGTAGCTGGGACTCCTCCACAGATACGCAGTATTTT.

The V call is TRBV7-8, the J call TRBJ1-2, with 9 bases aligning to TRBD1. J lost 4 bases, V lost 3 bases, and 6 bases had no gene match. The CDR3 runs 15 residues. The germline gives CDR1 SGHVS, CDR2 FQNEAQ. The chain's CDR3 is CASSFRTGESYGYTF. For the CDR3, the DNA is TGTGCCAGCAGCTTTCGGACAGGGGAGAGCTATGGCTACACCTTC.

The chain combines TRBV30 with TRBJ1-6; D remains ambiguous. Per the germline V gene, CDR1 is GTSNPN and CDR2 is SVGIG (reference sequence). This CDR3 has 14 residues. The V end was cut by 3 bases, the J end by 11 bases, with 17 bases between. CDR3 bases: TGTGCCTGGAGAGGAGGTCCCGAGGCTCCACCCCTCCACTTT. Translating it yields CAWRGGPEAPPLHF.

This chain connects TRBV28 to TRBJ1-2, with 8 bases fitting TRBD1. Unmatched junction bases numbered 7, after V lost 8 bases and J lost 2 bases. Per the germline V gene, CDR1 is MDHEN and CDR2 is SYDVKM. The CDR3 loop spans 14 amino acids. CDR3: CASHDRGRNYGYTF. The CDR3 coding sequence is TGTGCCAGCCACGACAGGGGAAGGAACTATGGCTACACCTTC.

J is TRBJ2-1 and V is TRBV2, with 7 bases lining up with TRBD2. CDR1 and CDR2 (germline): SNHLY, FYNNEI. With 8 bases clipped from V and 2 bases from J, the junction kept 15 bases outside the gene matches. The CDR3 totals 17 residues. For the CDR3, the DNA is TGTGCCAGCGCCTACTCGGGGCCCCGGGAGGCCTACAATGAGCAGTTCTTC. Translation gives CASAYSGPREAYNEQFF.

The chain couples TRBV7-9 to TRBJ1-5; 9 bases are shared with TRBD1. V was clipped by 1 base and J by 7 bases; unmatched bases: 8. CDR1 SEHNR and CDR2 FQNEAQ come from the germline V gene (reference sequence). The CDR3 spans 16 residues. The CDR3 sequence: CASSLDGTGSLQPQHF. Written as DNA, the CDR3 is TGTGCCAGCAGCTTAGACGGGACAGGGTCTTTGCAGCCCCAGCATTTT.

This sequence joins TRBV19 and TRBJ1-3; tentatively, D is TRBD1 (6 bases). The CDR3 spans 16 residues. V shed 2 bases and J shed 0 bases, with 11 bases lying between them. Germline V gives CDR1 LNHDA, CDR2 SQIVND (reference sequence). DNA for the CDR3: TGTGCCAGTAGTATAACAGGGTCTCACTCTGGAAACACCATATATTTT. This codes for CASSITGSHSGNTIYF.

This rearrangement joins TRBV9 to TRBJ1-2; 11 bases align to TRBD1. J gave up 8 bases and V 3 bases, and 6 bases lay outside the gene matches. The CDR3 extends over 14 amino acids. The germline V gene has CDR1 SGDLS and CDR2 YYNGEE. The chain's CDR3 is CASSEGTGGSGYTF. The CDR3 DNA reads as TGTGCCAGCAGCGAGGGGACAGGGGGGAGCGGCTACACCTTC.

This clone appeared once. The gene calls are TRBV4-1 and TRBJ2-1; the match to TRBD1 covers 11 bases. The germline V gene encodes CDR1 MGHRA and CDR2 YSYEKL. There are 18 residues in the CDR3. Trimming took 5 bases from V and 7 from J; bases not matched to a gene: 16. The CDR3 nucleotides are TGCGCCAGCAGCTTCCTCCATTCCGGGACAGGGGGTAGGAATGAGCAGTTCTTC. The encoded protein is CASSFLHSGTGGRNEQFF.

This clone was recorded a few times. This rearrangement joins TRBV5-5 to TRBJ1-2; D remains unclear. The CDR3 is 13 residues long. V lost 3 bases, J lost 14 bases, and 20 bases lay in between. Germline V gene data show CDR1 as SGHKS and CDR2 as YYEKEE (reference sequence). CDR3 region: CASSSFRSPERTF. CDR3 coding DNA: TGTGCCAGCAGCTCTTTTAGGTCCCCAGAGCGGACCTTC. The full variable domain, completed using reference TRBV5-5 and TRBJ1-2, is DAGVTQSPTHLIKTRGQQVTLRCSPISGHKSVSWYQQVLGQGPQFIFQYYEKEERGRGNFPDRFSARQFPNYSSELNVNALLLGDSALYLCASSSFRSPERTFGSGTRLTVV.

The V and J genes are TRBV5-1 and TRBJ2-7; D may be TRBD1 (5 bases). The germline gives CDR1 SGHRS, CDR2 YFSETQ. This CDR3 is 14 amino acids long. Trimming shortened V by 0 bases and J by 4 bases, and 11 bases separated the two germline ends. The CDR3 region has the DNA TGCGCCAGCAGCTTGGCCGATGGGGCTTACGAGCAGTACTTC. This codes for CASSLADGAYEQYF.

The chain employs TRBV5-6 and TRBJ1-5, with 7 bases identical to TRBD1. This CDR3 has 14 amino acids. The V gene end was trimmed by 4 bases and the J gene end by 4 bases; junction bases not matched to a gene: 5. The germline CDR1 and CDR2 sequences are SGHDT and YYEEEE. The CDR3 coding sequence is TGTGCCAGCAGCCCGGCAGGGGGAAATCAGCCCCAGCATTTT. It codes for CASSPAGGNQPQHF.

This clone was detected only once. The V call is TRBV5-1, the J call TRBJ2-3; 12 bases are shared with TRBD2. Per the germline V gene, CDR1 is SGHRS and CDR2 is YFSETQ. CDR3 length equals 14 residues. The V segment lost 5 bases and the J segment 6 bases; nucleotides outside the gene matches: 4. CDR3 loop: CASRASGGEDTQYF. In DNA form, the CDR3 reads TGCGCCAGCAGGGCTAGCGGGGGGGAGGATACGCAGTATTTT.

The chain recombines TRBV5-1 with TRBJ1-3; no reliable D call. CDR3 length: 15 residues. Germline assignment: CDR1 SGHRS and CDR2 YFSETQ. V gave up 3 bases and J gave up 0 bases, with 10 bases separating them. The CDR3 nucleotides read TGCGCCAGCAGCTCGGACTTCTCCTCTGGAAACACCATATATTTT. Protein: CASSSDFSSGNTIYF.

The sample holds a few counts of this clone. V gene TRBV6-2 or TRBV6-3 combines with J gene TRBJ1-1; 9 bases match TRBD1. Losses at the gene ends were 2 bases for V and 5 bases for J; bases not matched to a gene: 6. Germline V lookup: CDR1 MNHEY, CDR2 SVGEGT. This CDR3 spans 15 amino acids. The CDR3 loop is CASSYRTGTGTEAFF. The DNA of the CDR3 is TGTGCCAGCAGTTACCGTACCGGGACAGGGACTGAAGCTTTCTTT.

This clone has only one observation. This chain joins TRBV4-1 and TRBJ1-1; D unresolved. Trimming shortened V by 0 bases and J by 2 bases, and 7 bases separated the two germline ends. The CDR3 extends over 14 amino acids. CDR1 MGHRA and CDR2 YSYEKL come from the germline V gene. The CDR3 here is CASSQEIRNTEAFF. DNA of the CDR3: TGCGCCAGCAGCCAAGAAATCAGAAACACTGAAGCTTTCTTT.

This chain uses TRBV5-1 with TRBJ1-4; the D gene is possibly TRBD1 (5 bases). There are 15 residues in the CDR3. Trimming removed 1 base from V and 6 bases from J, with 13 bases in between. Germline V gene lookup returns CDR1 SGHRS and CDR2 YFSETQ. In DNA, the CDR3 is TGCGCCAGCAGCTTGAAGGGGAATCTTGATGAAAAACTGTTTTTT. Translation gives CASSLKGNLDEKLFF. Combining the CDR3 with reference TRBV5-1 and TRBJ1-4 gives the whole variable domain KAGVTQTPRYLIKTRGQQVTLSCSPISGHRSVSWYQQTPGQGLQFLFEYFSETQRNKGNFPGRFSGRQFSNSRSEMNVSTLELGDSALYLCASSLKGNLDEKLFFGSGTQLSVL.

This chain uses TRBV5-1 with TRBJ2-7; 7 nucleotides line up with TRBD1. CDR1 and CDR2 (germline): SGHRS, YFSETQ. Losses at the gene ends were 4 bases for V and 3 bases for J; bases not matched to a gene: 10. CDR3 length: 15 amino acids. The CDR3 sequence is CASSPRQGHNYEQYF. The CDR3 nucleotides read TGCGCCAGCAGCCCTCGACAGGGCCATAACTACGAGCAGTACTTC. The full variable domain, completed using reference TRBV5-1 and TRBJ2-7, is KAGVTQTPRYLIKTRGQQVTLSCSPISGHRSVSWYQQTPGQGLQFLFEYFSETQRNKGNFPGRFSGRQFSNSRSEMNVSTLELGDSALYLCASSPRQGHNYEQYFGPGTRLTVT.

The chain carries TRBV29-1 and TRBJ1-1; 7 nucleotides agree with TRBD1. CDR1 and CDR2 (germline): SQVTM, ANQGSEA. The V segment lost 6 bases and the J segment 0 bases; nucleotides outside the gene matches: 4. The CDR3 covers 13 residues. Here the CDR3 reads CSVGDSMNTEAFF. Here the CDR3 DNA reads TGCAGCGTGGGGGACAGTATGAACACTGAAGCTTTCTTT. Full variable domain (outside the CDR3, taken from reference TRBV29-1 and TRBJ1-1): SAVISQKPSRDICQRGTSLTIQCQVDSQVTMMFWYRQQPGQSLTLIATANQGSEATYESGFVIDKFPISRPNLTFSTLTVSNMSPEDSSIYLCSVGDSMNTEAFFGQGTRLTVV.

The rearrangement uses TRBV19 and TRBJ1-5, with D hard to call. CDR1 and CDR2 from the germline V gene are LNHDA and SQIVND (reference sequence). V shed 8 bases and J shed 3 bases, with 11 bases lying between them. This CDR3 has 13 amino acids. The CDR3 loop is CASSNGLNQPQHF. The CDR3 DNA reads TGTGCCAGTTCCAATGGGCTCAATCAGCCCCAGCATTTT.

The chain couples TRBV29-1 to TRBJ1-1; D gene uncertain. CDR1 and CDR2 (germline): SQVTM, ANQGSEA. V dropped 4 bases and J dropped 1 base, with 4 bases sitting between them. The CDR3 is 11 residues long. This chain's CDR3 is CSVVANTEAFF. The CDR3 DNA reads TGCAGCGTTGTAGCGAACACTGAAGCTTTCTTT.